A single sample gave rise to the 22 T cell receptor beta chains below, sequenced in a study of blood T cell repertoires in COVID-19. Sequencing used immunoSEQ multiplex PCR; TCRdb keeps in-frame clones, though not all of them. The table includes 180,000 or so clones, under 85% detected once. Sequenced input: peripheral blood. These receptors originate from a woman aged 80 or over with acute or convalescent COVID-19.

The chain employs TRBV29-1 and TRBJ1-1; D call uncertain. The CDR3 totals 13 residues. Looked up from germline, CDR1 is SQVTM and CDR2 is ANQGSEA. Between the trimmed V and J ends, which lost 6 bases and 8 bases, there was a span of 19 bases. The CDR3 protein is CSVSVSPAREAFF. The CDR3 coding sequence is TGCAGCGTGTCAGTTTCTCCTGCCCGCGAAGCTTTCTTT.

Notes on this clone: The same CDR3 is also encoded by other DNA sequences in this sample. J is TRBJ1-5 and V is TRBV19, with D perhaps matching TRBD1 (5 bases). The CDR3 consists of 14 residues. Germline loops: CDR1 LNHDA, CDR2 SQIVND (reference sequence). V was clipped by 3 bases and J by 3 bases, with 9 bases between them. CDR3 sequence: CASSIGGNNQPQHF. In nucleotides, the CDR3 is TGTGCCAGTAGTATCGGGGGAAACAATCAGCCCCAGCATTTT.

The chain is built from TRBV19 and TRBJ1-2, with 10 positions matching TRBD1. CDR1 LNHDA and CDR2 SQIVND come from the germline V gene (reference sequence). The junction had 13 bases not matched to a gene; V was cut back by 8 bases and J by 7 bases. The CDR3 is made up of 15 amino acids. The CDR3 protein is CASLTTSGTGAGYTF. Written as DNA, the CDR3 is TGTGCCAGTCTCACAACCTCCGGGACAGGGGCTGGCTACACCTTC.

This clone is a singleton in its sample. The chain's CDR3 is CATSDREGYTF. The CDR3 coding sequence is TGTGCCACCAGTGACAGGGAAGGCTACACCTTC. The chain carries TRBV15 and TRBJ1-2; 7 bases line up with TRBD1. Germline assignment: CDR1 LNHNV and CDR2 YYDKDF (reference sequence). V was clipped by 6 bases and J by 8 bases; unmatched bases: 3. The CDR3 spans 11 residues.

This chain links TRBV9 with TRBJ1-2, with a tentative D call TRBD1 (5 bases). The CDR3 is 15 residues long. V was cut by 4 bases and J by 4 bases, with 17 bases left in between. Germline values: CDR1 SGDLS, CDR2 YYNGEE. The CDR3 here is CASSPGGALPYGYTF. CDR3 nucleotide sequence: TGTGCCAGCAGCCCAGGTGGGGCGTTACCCTATGGCTACACCTTC.

The V call is TRBV10-2, the J call TRBJ2-1; 8 positions agree with TRBD1. There are 15 residues in the CDR3. Looked up from germline, CDR1 is WSHSY and CDR2 is SAAADI. The V segment lost 8 bases and the J segment 1 base; nucleotides outside the gene matches: 7. CDR3 nucleotides: TGCGCCAGCGCACCGGGACAGGCTTCCTACAATGAGCAGTTCTTC. It translates to CASAPGQASYNEQFF.

For this clone: Other DNA sequences within the sample encode an identical CDR3. This chain links TRBV5-1 with TRBJ2-3; the D gene is possibly TRBD2 (5 bases). Looked up from germline, CDR1 is SGHRS and CDR2 is YFSETQ. V lost 6 bases and J lost 1, with 6 bases in between. The CDR3 is 12 residues long. In DNA form, the CDR3 reads TGCGCCAGCAACGGGGGCACAGATACGCAGTATTTT. Translating gives CASNGGTDTQYF.

V and J are TRBV6-5 and TRBJ2-3, with D possibly TRBD1 on 6 matching bases. Per germline, CDR1 MNHEY and CDR2 SVGAGI. V was shortened by 4 bases and J by 1 base, with 12 bases between the two germline ends. CDR3 length equals 15 residues. CDR3 in amino acids: CASSSRTEGTDTQYF. The CDR3 nucleotides are TGTGCCAGCAGTTCGCGGACAGAAGGCACAGATACGCAGTATTTT.

The chain recombines TRBV4-1 with TRBJ1-2; D might be TRBD1 (6 bases). The germline V and J ends were trimmed by 3 bases and 4 bases, with 18 bases remaining between them. The CDR3 is made up of 16 amino acids. Germline V gene data show CDR1 as MGHRA and CDR2 as YSYEKL. This chain's CDR3 is CASSHSGTRDIYGYTF. CDR3 sequence (DNA): TGCGCCAGCAGCCACTCCGGGACACGGGATATCTATGGCTACACCTTC.

V and J are TRBV7-2 and TRBJ2-2, with 8 bases that match TRBD1. Germline V lookup: CDR1 SGHTA, CDR2 FQGNSA. The CDR3 runs 14 residues. V dropped 4 bases and J dropped 6; count of bases not matched to a gene: 4. This CDR3 is CASSSGQGAGELFF. CDR3 DNA sequence: TGTGCCAGCAGCTCCGGACAGGGAGCCGGGGAGCTGTTTTTT.

This clone has only one observation. The chain joins TRBV30 to TRBJ1-4, with a weak D call TRBD1 (6 bases). Trimming pared 3 bases from V and 3 bases from J, leaving 20 bases between. The germline V gene encodes CDR1 GTSNPN and CDR2 SVGIG (reference sequence). The CDR3 loop spans 17 amino acids. The CDR3 nucleotides read TGTGCCTGGAGCTTTAGCGCGGGGGGCGCGGCTAATGAAAAACTGTTTTTT. This encodes CAWSFSAGGAANEKLFF.

The CDR3 is CASSSQGAGEQYF. The CDR3 DNA reads TGTGCCAGCAGTTCACAGGGGGCGGGAGAGCAGTACTTC. V and J are TRBV6-5 and TRBJ2-7, with 9 bases matching TRBD1. The CDR3 has 13 residues. CDR1 MNHEY and CDR2 SVGAGI come from the germline V gene. Trimming cost V 4 bases and J 7 bases; bases outside gene matches: 5.

The J gene is TRBJ2-3, the V gene TRBV30; D is unresolved. This CDR3 has 15 amino acids. V lost 0 bases to trimming and J lost 4 bases, with 14 bases between them. The germline CDR1 and CDR2 sequences are GTSNPN and SVGIG (reference sequence). The CDR3 reads CAWSVRGVGPDTQYF. The CDR3 coding sequence is TGTGCCTGGAGTGTACGAGGTGTTGGCCCAGATACGCAGTATTTT.

The rearrangement joins TRBV12-5 to TRBJ2-1; the match to TRBD2 covers 8 bases. The CDR3 spans 15 residues. V shed 8 bases and J 3 bases; nucleotides not matched to a gene: 9. CDR1 and CDR2 from the germline V gene are LGHNT and FRNRAP. Written as DNA, the CDR3 is TGTGCTAGTCGCCCCGGGAGGGCCAACTACAATGAGCAGTTCTTC. Encoded protein: CASRPGRANYNEQFF.

The chain recombines TRBV6-1 with TRBJ2-7, with 7 bases identical to TRBD2. Trimming cost V 2 bases and J 0 bases; bases outside gene matches: 4. Germline-derived CDR1 and CDR2 are MNHNS and SASEGT. This CDR3 region has 15 residues. CDR3 DNA: TGTGCCAGCAGTGAACTTTGGACTAGCTCCTACGAGCAGTACTTC. It encodes CASSELWTSSYEQYF.

CDR3 sequence reads: CASSPLAGDQETQYF. CDR3 sequence (DNA): TGTGCCAGCTCACCGCTCGCGGGAGACCAAGAGACCCAGTACTTC. The chain couples TRBV18 to TRBJ2-5; 7 bases map to TRBD2. Germline loops: CDR1 KGHSH, CDR2 LQKENI. Losses at the gene ends were 3 bases for V and 0 bases for J; bases not matched to a gene: 4. This CDR3 comprises 15 residues.

The chain links TRBV5-6 to TRBJ1-4, with 8 bases lining up with TRBD1. This CDR3 spans 17 amino acids. The V gene end was trimmed by 2 bases and the J gene end by 4 bases; junction bases not matched to a gene: 10. Germline V gene data show CDR1 as SGHDT and CDR2 as YYEEEE. The CDR3 coding sequence is TGTGCCAGCAGCTTCAATCAGGGGGCCGCCCTTAATGAAAAACTGTTTTTT. Amino acids: CASSFNQGAALNEKLFF.

This chain links TRBV6-5 with TRBJ2-2; 8 bases are shared with TRBD2. Germline V gene sequence: CDR1 MNHEY, CDR2 SVGAGI. J was trimmed by 3 bases and V by 6 bases; bases with no gene match: 6. This CDR3 region has 15 residues. The CDR3 reads CASRPGGLYTGELFF. The CDR3 bases are TGTGCCAGCAGGCCGGGGGGGCTTTACACCGGGGAGCTGTTTTTT.

V is TRBV15 and J is TRBJ2-3; TRBD2 is a possible D gene (6 bases). CDR1 is LNHNV and CDR2 is YYDKDF in the germline V gene (reference sequence). This CDR3 has 14 residues. V lost 5 bases and J lost 0, with 9 bases in between. The DNA for the CDR3 is TGTGCCACCAGCGGGGGGTGGAGCACAGATACGCAGTATTTT. Residues: CATSGGWSTDTQYF.

This clone was recorded a few times. The J gene is TRBJ1-2, the V gene TRBV3-1 (or the pseudogene TRBV3-2); no reliable D call. Trimming stripped 4 bases from V and 3 bases from J, with 9 bases between. The V gene's germline CDR1 is LGHDT and CDR2 YNNKEL (reference sequence). The CDR3 spans 13 residues. Written as DNA, the CDR3 is TGTGCCAGCAGCCGGACTGACTACTATGGCTACACCTTC. The encoded protein is CASSRTDYYGYTF.

This rearrangement joins TRBV19 to TRBJ2-1; 8 bases line up with TRBD2. V dropped 5 bases and J dropped 6; count of bases not matched to a gene: 12. The CDR3 runs 16 residues. Germline V gene sequence: CDR1 LNHDA, CDR2 SQIVND (reference sequence). The CDR3 region is CASSVARGLGLNEQFF. The CDR3 coding sequence is TGTGCCAGTAGTGTCGCTCGGGGACTAGGACTCAATGAGCAGTTCTTC.

The gene calls are TRBV6-1 and TRBJ1-2; D unclear. The CDR3 runs 13 residues. The germline V gene encodes CDR1 MNHNS and CDR2 SASEGT. V was pared by 3 bases and J by 2 bases, with 7 bases between. CDR3 loop: CASSESRNYGYTF. Written as DNA, the CDR3 is TGTGCCAGCAGTGAGAGTCGAAACTATGGCTACACCTTC.